Sequencing of this TCR beta chain was carried out in a study of T cell repertoires in cytomegalovirus infection. Study details: CMV infection plus the matching HLA type was flagged by public TCR beta signatures.

J was trimmed by 2 bases and V by 1 base; bases with no gene match: 8. Germline V CDR1 and CDR2: SGHVS, FNYEAQ. This CDR3 comprises 18 residues. To note about this clonotype: Its antigen remains unknown.

Each CDR3 protein gets one entry after TCRdb re-called the reads with MiXCR. The sample lists around 310,000 distinct CDR3 sequences, around 29% occurring once. The V and J genes are TRBV7-6 and TRBJ2-1; TRBD2 agrees at 10 bases. The sequence was collected from a human donor in good health (CMV status not recorded). Some clones in this sample may be carry-over from other donors' samples. The specimen comprised cultured PBMCs, sampled from culture after CMV antigen stimulation. DNA of the CDR3: TGTGCCAGCAGCTTAGGCACTGGACTAGCGGTTACCTACAATGAGCAGTTCTTC. Protein: CASSLGTGLAVTYNEQFF.